Listed below are T cell receptor beta chains from one sample, sequenced in a study of blood T cell repertoires in COVID-19. Sequenced by immunoSEQ multiplex PCR; TCRdb stores in-frame clones only, minus some. Altogether some 400,000 clones are present, about 90% being singletons, with the ten largest covering 1.5% to 2%. Sequences were obtained from PBMCs or T cells enriched from blood (not recorded which). These receptors were collected from a woman under 40 who had recovered from COVID-19. Each CDR3 is given with its conserved first and last residue. The D gene is left open where the match is weak. Some rows have no size entry. The others give once, few or many, or a class for an expanded clone.

>-|TRBV3-1/TRBV3-2|once|TRBJ2-4
CASSSEGVRQYF
TGTGCCAGCAGCTCAGAGGGGGTGCGACAGTACTTC
>-|TRBV6-5|few|TRBJ2-1
CASQRLDKGEQFF
TGTGCCAGCCAACGACTAGATAAGGGTGAGCAGTTCTTC
>-|TRBV7-2|-|TRBJ2-5
CASSLRPGFRETQYF
TGTGCCAGCAGCCTTAGACCGGGATTCAGGGAGACCCAGTACTTC
>TRBD1|TRBV6-1|-|TRBJ2-2
CASSEGSPGTANTGELFF
TGTGCCAGCAGTGAAGGGTCGCCCGGGACAGCGAACACCGGGGAGCTGTTTTTT
>-|TRBV3-1/TRBV3-2|few|TRBJ1-2
CASSQVMNYGYTF
TGTGCCAGCAGCCAAGTTATGAACTATGGCTACACCTTC
>-|TRBV27|-|TRBJ1-2
CASSSDWRQANYGYTF
TGTGCCAGCAGCTCGGACTGGCGCCAAGCTAACTATGGCTACACCTTC
>TRBD2|TRBV5-3|-|TRBJ2-5
CARTGELAGPMAFTWETQYF
TGTGCCAGAACGGGCGAGCTAGCGGGTCCCATGGCCTTTACTTGGGAGACCCAGTACTTC
>TRBD1|TRBV18|-|TRBJ1-6
CASSITAGGRSPLHF
TGTGCCAGCTCAATCACCGCAGGGGGGCGGTCACCCCTCCACTTT
>TRBD1|TRBV4-2|-|TRBJ1-1
CASSNTGTGGLTEAFF
TGTGCCAGCAGCAACACCGGGACAGGGGGCTTGACTGAAGCTTTCTTT
>-|TRBV9|-|TRBJ2-1
CASSVGAVLANEQFF
TGTGCCAGCAGCGTAGGGGCTGTTCTTGCCAATGAGCAGTTCTTC
>-|TRBV18|once|TRBJ1-1
CASSYEDSNTEAFF
TGTGCCAGCTCCTATGAGGACAGTAACACTGAAGCTTTCTTT
>TRBD2|TRBV11-3|-|TRBJ2-3
CASSSAGGTDTQYF
TGTGCCAGCAGCTCAGCGGGGGGCACAGATACGCAGTATTTT
>-|TRBV6-6|-|TRBJ2-1
CASSPRPRTASYNEQFF
TGTGCCAGCAGTCCGCGACCTCGGACAGCGTCCTACAATGAGCAGTTCTTC
>TRBD1|TRBV18|-|TRBJ1-2
CASSLDRGRGYGYTF
TGTGCCAGCTCACTAGACAGGGGCCGCGGCTATGGCTACACCTTC
>-|TRBV20-1|-|TRBJ1-5
CSASLGNQPQHF
TGCAGTGCTAGTCTAGGTAATCAGCCCCAGCATTTT
>TRBD2|TRBV3-1/TRBV3-2|-|TRBJ2-5
CASSAPGLAAGGETQYF
TGTGCCAGCAGCGCACCGGGACTAGCCGCCGGGGGGGAGACCCAGTACTTC
>TRBD1|TRBV5-4|-|TRBJ1-2
CASSVPGQGNYGYTF
TGTGCCAGCAGCGTTCCGGGACAGGGTAACTATGGCTACACCTTC
>-|TRBV19|-|TRBJ1-5
CASNPTDNSNQPQHF
TGTGCCAGTAACCCGACAGACAATAGCAATCAGCCCCAGCATTTT
>-|TRBV7-2|-|TRBJ2-7
CASSLSFGQGHYEQYF
TGTGCCAGCAGCTTAAGTTTTGGGCAGGGACACTACGAGCAGTACTTC
>-|TRBV9|-|TRBJ1-1
CASSVAVRGNTEAFF
TGTGCCAGCAGCGTAGCGGTAAGGGGGAACACTGAAGCTTTCTTT
>-|TRBV10-3|-|TRBJ1-2
CAISELSGVEGYTF
TGTGCCATCAGTGAGCTTTCGGGGGTAGAGGGCTACACCTTC
>TRBD2|TRBV10-3|-|TRBJ2-3
CAISELAGGTDTQYF
TGTGCCATCAGCGAACTAGCGGGGGGGACCGATACGCAGTATTTT
>TRBD1|TRBV28|-|TRBJ2-7
CASSYAGTEAYEQYF
TGTGCCAGCAGTTACGCCGGGACAGAGGCCTACGAGCAGTACTTC
>TRBD1|TRBV18|-|TRBJ1-6
CASSPDRVGNSPLHF
TGTGCCAGCTCACCTGACAGGGTGGGAAATTCACCCCTCCACTTT
>-|TRBV11-2|-|TRBJ2-7
CASSFYYEQYF
TGTGCCAGCAGCTTTTACTACGAGCAGTACTTC
>TRBD1|TRBV9|once|TRBJ2-2
CASSPRTGGNTGELFF
TGTGCCAGCAGCCCTAGGACAGGGGGCAACACCGGGGAGCTGTTTTTT
>TRBD1|TRBV7-6|-|TRBJ1-4
CASSLDPPGQSQLFF
TGTGCCAGCAGCTTAGATCCCCCGGGACAGTCACAACTGTTTTTT
>TRBD1|TRBV12-3/TRBV12-4|-|TRBJ2-7
CASSDRGKGEQYF
TGTGCCAGCAGTGACAGGGGAAAAGGGGAGCAGTACTTC
>-|TRBV30|-|TRBJ1-4
CAWSLGGVGEKLFF
TGTGCCTGGAGTCTTGGAGGGGTAGGCGAAAAACTGTTTTTT
>TRBD2|TRBV5-1|-|TRBJ2-7
CASRPRTSGNYEQYF
TGCGCCAGCAGGCCGAGGACTAGCGGGAACTACGAGCAGTACTTC
>-|TRBV19|-|TRBJ1-4
CASSWRHSTNEKLFF
TGTGCCAGTAGTTGGAGGCATTCAACTAATGAAAAACTGTTTTTT
>TRBD1|TRBV6-1|-|TRBJ2-7
CASSDGTGVYEQYF
TGTGCCAGCAGTGACGGGACAGGGGTCTACGAGCAGTACTTC
>-|TRBV6-5|-|TRBJ1-2
CASSYRQGNDGYTF
TGTGCCAGCAGTTACCGCCAGGGAAATGATGGCTACACCTTC
>-|TRBV3-1/TRBV3-2|-|TRBJ1-2
CASSPNPGGYGYTF
TGTGCCAGCAGCCCCAACCCGGGAGGTTATGGCTACACCTTC
>-|TRBV6-1|-|TRBJ2-1
CASSEVGGAYSPYNEQFF
TGTGCCAGCAGTGAAGTGGGGGGGGCCTATTCCCCCTACAATGAGCAGTTCTTC
>-|TRBV7-2|-|TRBJ2-7
CASSKGGGYEQYF
TGTGCCAGCAGCAAAGGAGGCGGCTACGAGCAGTACTTC
>-|TRBV6-1|-|TRBJ1-4
CASSDKNRDNEKLFF
TGTGCCAGCAGTGACAAAAACAGGGATAATGAAAAACTGTTTTTT
>TRBD2|TRBV7-8|-|TRBJ2-7
CASSGPPGGRGSSYEQYF
TGTGCCAGCAGCGGCCCTCCTGGTGGGCGGGGGAGCTCCTACGAGCAGTACTTC
>-|TRBV20-1|-|TRBJ2-3
CSAILTDTQYF
TGCAGTGCTATCCTCACAGATACGCAGTATTTT
>-|TRBV9|-|TRBJ1-2
CASSVQGGGYTF
TGTGCCAGCAGCGTACAGGGCGGCGGCTACACCTTC
>-|TRBV13|once|TRBJ2-5
CASSPWSGLETQYF
TGTGCCAGCAGCCCTTGGTCAGGGCTAGAGACCCAGTACTTC